This T cell receptor beta chain was recovered during a study of cytomegalovirus exposure and HLA in healthy donors. General study findings and limits: When analyzed later, the rates of TCR association showed variation by HLA locus, with DRB1 the most and HLA-C the fewest. What a later analysis reportedly showed was that an Asian-associated ancestry cluster had fewer N-insertions than the approximately 700-donor mean.

The trim removed 6 bases at V and 6 bases at J, leaving 6 bases unmatched. The CDR3 has 14 residues. Germline CDR1 KGHSH, CDR2 LQKENI. Use of 60 Vbeta and 13 Jbeta primers characterized the PCR. This table comes from immunoSEQ multiplex PCR, and its TCRdb copy is limited to in-frame clones, with some not included. The sample holds around 170,000 clones, 76% seen once. As for this clone: The antigen remains undetermined.

This receptor was identified in a man aged 18-30 years in good health and CMV-seronegative. Sequencing was performed on PBMCs. This chain links TRBV18 with TRBJ2-3, with 10 bases lining up with TRBD2. The CDR3 DNA sequence: TGTGCCAGCTCCCCCCTAGCGGGAGTGGATACGCAGTATTTT. As protein: CASSPLAGVDTQYF.